Below, 26 T cell receptor beta chains from the same sample are listed, as sequenced in a study of cytotoxic CD8 clonotypes in ibrutinib-treated CLL. Repertoires were generated with immunoSEQ multiplex PCR, while TCRdb's copy carries only in-frame clones and drops some. Of hundreds of thousands of clones in the sample, about three quarters are singletons; the top ten hold just over 15%. The sample consisted of PBMCs, taken after 24 months of ibrutinib treatment. The receptors were gathered from a human donor with chronic lymphocytic leukemia.

This chain links TRBV29-1 with TRBJ2-7; D gene uncertain. The CDR3 is 14 residues long. The V end was cut by 3 bases, the J end by 0 bases, with 12 bases between. Germline CDR1 SQVTM, CDR2 ANQGSEA. CDR3 in amino acids: CSVEASFSSYEQYF. The CDR3 bases are TGCAGCGTTGAGGCGAGTTTTAGCTCCTACGAGCAGTACTTC.

The chain joins TRBV11-2 to TRBJ2-5; 12 bases line up with TRBD2. The junction had 7 bases not matched to a gene; V was cut back by 4 bases and J by 1 base. This CDR3 is built from 17 residues. Germline loops: CDR1 SGHAT, CDR2 FQNNGV. The CDR3 nucleotides are TGTGCCAGCAGCTCTGGACTAGCGGGACCCCTCCAAGAGACCCAGTACTTC. It codes for CASSSGLAGPLQETQYF.

A few counts support this clone. This rearrangement joins TRBV11-2 to TRBJ2-1; 7 bases are a match to TRBD2. This CDR3 spans 15 amino acids. Germline CDR1 reads SGHAT; CDR2 reads FQNNGV. Losses at the gene ends were 1 base for V and 4 bases for J; bases not matched to a gene: 4. As DNA, the CDR3 is TGTGCCAGCAGCTTAGGAGGGACTATATACAATGAGCAGTTCTTC. It codes for CASSLGGTIYNEQFF.

The chain combines TRBV14 with TRBJ2-1, with a possible D match to TRBD1 (6 bases). The germline V gene has CDR1 SGHDN and CDR2 FVKESK. Trimming pared 4 bases from V and 9 bases from J, leaving 10 bases between. There are 12 residues in the CDR3. The CDR3, as DNA: TGTGCCAGCAGCCCCGGGACAATTGAGCAGTTCTTC. It translates to CASSPGTIEQFF.

This chain connects TRBV11-2 to TRBJ2-1; D possibly corresponds to TRBD2 (5 bases). The CDR3 is made up of 13 amino acids. V gave up 3 bases and J gave up 9 bases, with 12 bases separating them. Germline lookup yields CDR1 SGHAT and CDR2 FQNNGV. The DNA for the CDR3 is TGTGCCAGCAGCTTTCGGCGGGCCAGTGAGCAGTTCTTC. The encoded protein is CASSFRRASEQFF.

The chain links TRBV7-3 to TRBJ1-1; D remains unclear. The CDR3 is 14 amino acids. Germline V gene data show CDR1 as SGHTA and CDR2 as FQGTGA. The V and J ends lost 5 bases and 0 bases respectively, with 10 bases between them. The CDR3 coding sequence is TGTGCCAGCAGCACTTCGAGTATGAACACTGAAGCTTTCTTT. This sequence encodes CASSTSSMNTEAFF.

The chain couples TRBV2 to TRBJ2-6; D might be TRBD1 (7 bases). The CDR3 totals 15 residues. Trimming cost V 2 bases and J 11 bases, with 16 bases left between them. Per germline, CDR1 SNHLY and CDR2 FYNNEI. Here the CDR3 reads CASSEFSSRGDVLTF. The CDR3 nucleotides are TGTGCCAGCAGTGAATTCTCGTCCAGGGGGGACGTCCTGACTTTC.

This clone occurred once. The V call is TRBV6-6, the J call TRBJ2-5; TRBD1 aligns across 8 bases. J lost 3 bases, V lost 3 bases, and 6 bases had no gene match. CDR3 length: 15 amino acids. Germline V gene data show CDR1 as MNHNY and CDR2 as SVGAGI (reference sequence). CDR3: CASSYPDRGEETQYF. Written as DNA, the CDR3 is TGTGCCAGCAGTTATCCCGACAGGGGCGAAGAGACCCAGTACTTC.

The rearrangement links TRBV5-1 to TRBJ1-5; D is uncertain. This CDR3 comprises 14 residues. V dropped 0 bases and J dropped 3 bases, with 7 bases sitting between them. The germline V gene encodes CDR1 SGHRS and CDR2 YFSETQ. The CDR3 region has the DNA TGCGCCAGCAGCTTGGGAGGGTTCAATCAGCCCCAGCATTTT. Translated: CASSLGGFNQPQHF.

In its sample, this clone was seen once. In the same sample, other DNA sequences code for this CDR3. The chain employs TRBV6-5 and TRBJ1-5; no clear D. The CDR3 totals 13 residues. Looked up from germline, CDR1 is MNHEY and CDR2 is SVGAGI. V shed 0 bases and J shed 3 bases, with 3 bases lying between them. Written as DNA, the CDR3 is TGTGCCAGCAGTTACTCGAACAATCAGCCCCAGCATTTT. The encoded protein is CASSYSNNQPQHF.

The V and J genes are TRBV27 and TRBJ2-2; 8 bases agree with TRBD1. V trimming: 8 bases; J trimming: 4 bases; junction bases outside the gene matches: 6. Germline CDR1 MNHEY, CDR2 SMNVEV (reference sequence). This CDR3 has 14 residues. The CDR3 loop reads CASGDRGGTGELFF. The CDR3 DNA reads TGTGCCAGCGGAGACAGGGGAGGCACCGGGGAGCTGTTTTTT.

This clone occurred many times. This chain uses TRBV7-3 with TRBJ1-2; 7 nucleotides align to TRBD1. Unmatched junction bases numbered 1, after V lost 3 bases and J lost 3 bases. The germline V gene has CDR1 SGHTA and CDR2 FQGTGA. The CDR3 contains 13 residues. The CDR3 sequence is CASSFGQDYGYTF. CDR3 in DNA: TGTGCCAGCAGCTTTGGACAGGACTATGGCTACACCTTC.

The genes are TRBV7-8 and TRBJ1-2; TRBD1 might be the D (6 bases). Per germline, CDR1 SGHVS and CDR2 FQNEAQ. The CDR3 runs 17 residues. The V end was cut by 3 bases, the J end by 4 bases, with 21 bases between. CDR3 sequence reads: CASSLSRASGVAYGYTF. CDR3 nucleotide sequence: TGTGCCAGCAGCTTGTCCCGAGCTTCAGGGGTCGCCTATGGCTACACCTTC. Full variable domain (outside the CDR3, taken from reference TRBV7-8 and TRBJ1-2): GAGVSQSPRYKVAKRGQDVALRCDPISGHVSLFWYQQALGQGPEFLTYFQNEAQLDKSGLPSDRFFAERPEGSVSTLKIQRTQQEDSAVYLCASSLSRASGVAYGYTFGSGTRLTVV.

This clone was seen a handful of times. V and J are TRBV6-5 and TRBJ2-5; no definite D call. V was cut by 6 bases and J by 5 bases, with 7 bases left in between. Germline V lookup: CDR1 MNHEY, CDR2 SVGAGI. There are 11 residues in the CDR3. The CDR3 coding sequence is TGTGCCAGCAGACTTTCTGAGACCCAGTACTTC. Amino acid sequence: CASRLSETQYF.

This clone has more than one count but fewer than ten. The rearrangement uses TRBV7-2 and TRBJ2-1, with D hard to call. Germline assignment: CDR1 SGHTA and CDR2 FQGNSA. Trimming left V 3 bases short and J 8 bases short, with 11 bases between. This CDR3 spans 13 amino acids. The CDR3: CASSFGFPDEQFF. The DNA of the CDR3 is TGTGCCAGCAGCTTCGGATTCCCCGATGAGCAGTTCTTC.

A few counts support this clone. This chain joins TRBV9 and TRBJ2-3; D is possibly TRBD2 (7 bases). Germline lookup yields CDR1 SGDLS and CDR2 YYNGEE. The V and J ends lost 4 bases and 2 bases respectively, with 11 bases between them. The CDR3 loop spans 14 amino acids. CDR3 protein: CASSPGGTTDTQYF. CDR3 sequence (DNA): TGTGCCAGCAGCCCGGGGGGCACCACAGATACGCAGTATTTT.

This clone was detected a few times. The rearrangement links TRBV25-1 to TRBJ2-1, with TRBD2 as a possible D gene (6 bases). V lost 6 bases to trimming and J lost 8 bases, with 14 bases between them. This CDR3 is 13 amino acids long. The germline gives CDR1 MGHDK, CDR2 SYGVNS. The CDR3 here is CASRGTPSYEQFF. CDR3 nucleotides: TGTGCCAGCAGGGGGACTCCTAGCTATGAGCAGTTCTTC. Combining the CDR3 with reference TRBV25-1 and TRBJ2-1 gives the whole variable domain EADIYQTPRYLVIGTGKKITLECSQTMGHDKMYWYQQDPGMELHLIHYSYGVNSTEKGDLSSESTVSRIRTEHFPLTLESARPSHTSQYLCASRGTPSYEQFFGPGTRLTVL.

The chain is built from TRBV5-1 and TRBJ2-1; D remains unclear. The CDR3 loop spans 13 amino acids. Germline loops: CDR1 SGHRS, CDR2 YFSETQ. V was cut by 0 bases and J by 9 bases, with 10 bases left in between. CDR3 region: CASSLERSSEQFF. CDR3 coding DNA: TGCGCCAGCAGCTTGGAACGGTCGTCTGAGCAGTTCTTC.

J is TRBJ1-2 and V is TRBV4-2; 9 nucleotides align to TRBD1. CDR3 length: 16 residues. CDR1 is LGHNA, CDR2 YNFKEQ, per germline. V lost 4 bases and J lost 0; bases outside the gene matches: 6. The chain's CDR3 is CASSPQQGAANYGYTF. CDR3 DNA sequence: TGTGCCAGCAGCCCCCAACAGGGGGCGGCTAACTATGGCTACACCTTC.

This rearrangement joins TRBV7-9 to TRBJ2-5, with TRBD1 matching over 8 bases. The trim removed 4 bases at V and 5 bases at J, leaving 6 bases unmatched. This CDR3 contains 14 residues. CDR1 is SEHNR, CDR2 FQNEAQ, per germline (reference sequence). The CDR3 region is CASSSIDRGETQYF. CDR3 sequence (DNA): TGTGCCAGCAGCTCGATCGACAGGGGTGAGACCCAGTACTTC.

Only a few counts were recorded for this clone. Sequence at one end of the junction differs from germline and may be a read error. DNA for the CDR3: TGTGCCAGCAGCGTAGCTACGTCGGGCCCTAACTTC. Amino acid sequence: CASSVATSGPNF. The gene calls are TRBV9 and TRBJ2-5, with D uncertain. Per germline, CDR1 SGDLS and CDR2 YYNGEE. The CDR3 loop spans 12 amino acids.

This sequence joins TRBV6-5 and TRBJ1-3; no clear D. Per the germline V gene, CDR1 is MNHEY and CDR2 is SVGAGI. Trimming removed 10 bases from V and 0 bases from J, with 4 bases in between. This CDR3 is 11 amino acids long. The CDR3 DNA sequence: TGTGCCACCGCCTCTGGAAACACCATATATTTT. Translating it yields CATASGNTIYF.

Points on this clone: A much larger clonotype is one base distant, so this may be a read error. The chain couples TRBV7-6 to TRBJ2-2; D uncertain. V was pared by 3 bases and J by 1 base, with 0 bases between. The CDR3 has 12 amino acids. Germline values: CDR1 SGHVS, CDR2 FNYEAQ. CDR3 nucleotide sequence: TGTGCCAGCAGCTTGAACACCGGGGAGCTGTTTTTT. As protein: CASSLNTGELFF. The entire variable domain, with the rest obtained from reference TRBV7-6 and TRBJ2-2, is as follows: GAGVSQSPRYKVTKRGQDVALRCDPISGHVSLYWYRQALGQGPEFLTYFNYEAQQDKSGLPNDRFSAERPEGSISTLTIQRTEQRDSAMYRCASSLNTGELFFGEGSRLTVL.

The rearrangement links TRBV29-1 to TRBJ1-3; D unclear. Germline V lookup: CDR1 SQVTM, CDR2 ANQGSEA. V dropped 5 bases and J dropped 1 base, with 12 bases sitting between them. The CDR3 loop spans 14 amino acids. CDR3: CSVLSRTSGNTIYF. The CDR3 nucleotides are TGCAGCGTTTTATCGAGAACGTCTGGAAACACCATATATTTT. The whole variable domain, filled in from reference TRBV29-1 and TRBJ1-3, reads SAVISQKPSRDICQRGTSLTIQCQVDSQVTMMFWYRQQPGQSLTLIATANQGSEATYESGFVIDKFPISRPNLTFSTLTVSNMSPEDSSIYLCSVLSRTSGNTIYFGEGSWLTVV.

This rearrangement joins TRBV18 to TRBJ2-5; a weak D match, TRBD2 (6 bases). V lost 0 bases, J lost 2 bases, and 13 bases lay in between. This CDR3 is built from 16 residues. Germline CDR1 and CDR2: KGHSH and LQKENI. The CDR3 spells CASSPPQEEGQETQYF. CDR3 coding DNA: TGTGCCAGCTCACCACCTCAAGAGGAGGGACAAGAGACCCAGTACTTC.

The rearrangement joins TRBV5-1 to TRBJ2-1; 7 nucleotides match TRBD2. J was trimmed by 3 bases and V by 6 bases; bases with no gene match: 9. CDR3 length: 15 residues. The germline V gene encodes CDR1 SGHRS and CDR2 YFSETQ. DNA for the CDR3: TGCGCCAGCACCACCCGGGGGGAGGACTACAATGAGCAGTTCTTC. As protein: CASTTRGEDYNEQFF.